This T cell receptor (beta chain) comes out of a study of blood T cell repertoires in COVID-19. Study-wide background: The United States, Italy and Spain were the sources of the acute and convalescent COVID-19 samples.

Sequencing used immunoSEQ multiplex PCR; TCRdb keeps in-frame clones, though not all of them. The sample consists of 100,000 to 150,000 clones, roughly 83% of them appearing once. Germline values: CDR1 SGHDN, CDR2 FVKESK. V lost 5 bases, J lost 12 bases, and 12 bases stayed unmatched. CDR3 length equals 14 residues. This sequence joins TRBV14 and TRBJ2-3, with TRBD2 identical over 9 bases. This receptor was obtained from a woman aged 45 to 65 with acute or convalescent COVID-19. The sequencing sample was made of peripheral blood. The CDR3 protein is CASSAPPASGVQYF. The CDR3 coding sequence is TGTGCCAGCAGCGCCCCTCCGGCTAGCGGGGTTCAGTATTTT.